This TCR beta chain comes out of a study of T-cell memory formation after mild COVID-19 (dated by TCRdb to about 2021). A note on the overall study: Most TCR sequence clusters were specific to one of the two donors. In two donors, T-cell clones that expanded and contracted after mild COVID-19 were followed by sequencing TCRalpha and TCRbeta repertoires longitudinally. Two young, previously healthy adult volunteers, one female and one male, were included in the cohort.

Beyond this particular receptor, the publication reports: The study included only two mild cases, and larger cohorts that include severe cases with pre-infection samples were judged to be necessary. From day 15 to 85, contracting clones showed balanced CD4/CD8 phenotypes, whereas a second wave of clones that expanded from day 15 to 37 leaned towards CD4+. SARS-CoV-2 specificity of the second-wave clones peaking on day 37 was not confirmed. Contracting CD4+ clones were found mainly in CM and EM memory subsets, while CD8+ clones were enriched in EMRA. Some responding clones were detected in pre-infection memory, suggesting pre-existing cross-reactive memory T cells joined the SARS-CoV-2 response.

CDR1 and CDR2, looked up from the germline V gene, are LGHNA and YSLEER. V has 1 base trimmed and J has 3 bases trimmed; junction bases matching no gene number 14. The CDR3 goes from the cysteine to the phenylalanine over 19 residues. The only DNA kept is the CDR3, 57 bases in frame from the first base. This clonotype was detected a few times. What this receptor recognizes is not known. Base qualities are not provided; no much larger clone lies one nucleotide away. Ficoll-Paque density gradient centrifugation was the method used to isolate PBMCs. The instrument was an Illumina NovaSeq 6000. TCRalpha and TCRbeta cDNA libraries were constructed by 5'RACE with constant-segment primers, with sample barcodes and unique molecular identifiers being introduced. Trizol reagent was used to extract RNA from every sample. Library amplification was performed in two PCR steps, and a second sample barcode and Illumina TruSeq adapters were introduced in the second step. Libraries were sequenced on an Illumina NovaSeq with 2 x 150 bp paired-end reads. In the original analysis: Reads were demultiplexed and collapsed into UMI-guided consensus sequences with migec v1.2.7. Using mixcr v2.1.11, the UMI consensuses were aligned to TRA and TRB V and J templates and assembled into clonotypes. Expanded or contracted clonotypes were those called significant by both edgeR and NoisET, with noise models trained on biological replicates. edgeR calls used a false discovery rate-adjusted p below 0.01 and a log2 fold-change threshold of 1. As an exploratory analysis of dynamics, max-normalized trajectories of the 1000 most abundant clonotypes were examined with PCA combined with hierarchical clustering. Each responding clone was given a CD4 or CD8 phenotype based on the CD4+ and CD8+ repertoires, which had been sequenced separately. In TCRdb, the public reads were trimmed at Q25 with fastp and aligned with MiXCR, with productive beta chains retained. Every distinct CDR3 protein forms one entry, paired with its most common genes and DNA. TCRdb assigned the V and J calls; the authors' analysis was not used. The sample includes 90,000 to 120,000 distinct CDR3 sequences, with approximately 15% observed a single time. In total, the top ten clones hold roughly 40% of the sample.

This receptor was obtained from a man aged 18-30 years who had mild COVID-19 (a few samples of this study predate the infection). The sample titles of this study are shuffled in the database, so cell type and time point are left out; the donor was told from shared clones. This receptor chain uses TRBV4-3 and TRBJ2-7; TRBD2 agrees with 11 junctional bases. The sequenced sample consisted of PBMCs or a T cell subset sorted from them (not recorded which). For the CDR3, the sequence is CASSQGVASGGPPGYEQYF. The nucleotides are TGCGCCAGCAGCCAAGGGGTGGCTAGCGGGGGGCCGCCGGGCTACGAGCAGTACTTC.